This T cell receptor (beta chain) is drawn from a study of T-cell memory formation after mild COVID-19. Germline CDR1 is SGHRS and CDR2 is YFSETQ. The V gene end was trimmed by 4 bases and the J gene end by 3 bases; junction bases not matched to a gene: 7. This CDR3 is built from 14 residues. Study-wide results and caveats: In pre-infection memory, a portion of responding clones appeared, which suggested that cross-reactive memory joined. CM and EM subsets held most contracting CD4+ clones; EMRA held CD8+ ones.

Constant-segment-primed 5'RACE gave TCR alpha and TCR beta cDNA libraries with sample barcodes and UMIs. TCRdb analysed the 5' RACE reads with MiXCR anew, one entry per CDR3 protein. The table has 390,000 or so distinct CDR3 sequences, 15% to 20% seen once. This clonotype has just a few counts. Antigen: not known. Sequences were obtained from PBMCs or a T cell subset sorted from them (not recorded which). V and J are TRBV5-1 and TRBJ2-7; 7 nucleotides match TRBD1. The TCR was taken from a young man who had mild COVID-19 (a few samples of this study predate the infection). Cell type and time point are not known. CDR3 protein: CASSPRGQNYEQYF. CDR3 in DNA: TGCGCCAGCAGCCCCAGGGGACAGAACTACGAGCAGTACTTC.